Presented here are 9 T cell receptor beta chains from one specimen sequenced in a study of T-cell reconstitution after alpha-beta-depleted transplantation in children. Preparation of the TCRbeta library used unique molecular identifiers. TCRdb reanalysed the PCR reads using MiXCR and keeps one entry per CDR3 protein. The sample contains about 1,000,000 distinct CDR3 sequences, about 30% of which appear only once. Sequenced material: PBMCs, mostly from graft donor cells, taken 360 days after TCRalphabeta/CD19-depleted stem cell transplant. These receptors originate from a boy under three years old who had a stem cell transplant for SCID, so the T cells may come from the graft donor.

V is TRBV6-1 and J is TRBJ1-1; no firm D call. Per the germline V gene, CDR1 is MNHNS and CDR2 is SASEGT. The CDR3 totals 13 residues. Trimming pared 6 bases from V and 3 bases from J, leaving 11 bases between. The CDR3 sequence is CASSRRAYTEAFF. In DNA, the CDR3 is TGTGCCAGCAGCCGGAGGGCTTACACTGAAGCTTTCTTT.

In regard to this clonotype: This may stem from a read error, because a much larger clone lies one nucleotide away. The J gene is TRBJ1-1, the V gene TRBV6-5; D call uncertain. V lost 2 bases to trimming and J lost 4 bases, with 8 bases between them. The CDR3 has 13 residues. Germline loops: CDR1 MNHEY, CDR2 SVGAGI. This CDR3 is CASSYRDGTEAFF. As DNA, the CDR3 is TGTGCCAGCAGTTACAGGGATGGCACTGAAGCTTTCTTT.

The chain joins TRBV3-1 to TRBJ2-1; D gene unclear. This CDR3 has 16 amino acids. Germline CDR1 LGHDT, CDR2 YNNKEL (reference sequence). Trimming took 4 bases from V and 8 from J, leaving 21 bases between them. The DNA of the CDR3 is TGTGCCAGCAGCCTCCCGCGACCTCGGTTTGGCGATGAGCAGTTCTTC. Translation gives CASSLPRPRFGDEQFF.

The chain employs TRBV6-5 and TRBJ2-3; the D gene is possibly TRBD2 (6 bases). The V gene lost 6 bases and the J gene lost 2 bases, with 15 bases spanning the gap. The CDR3 is 15 residues long. The germline V gene has CDR1 MNHEY and CDR2 SVGAGI. The DNA of the CDR3 is TGTGCCAGCAGGTTCTCGGGGGTTCACACAGATACGCAGTATTTT. Translated: CASRFSGVHTDTQYF.

J is TRBJ1-1 and V is TRBV4-3, with D uncertain. Deletions cut 0 bases from V and 6 bases from J, with 11 bases between. Looked up from germline, CDR1 is LGHNA and CDR2 is YSLEER. CDR3 size: 14 residues. CDR3 DNA sequence: TGCGCCAGCAGCCAAGATCGGGGAAAGGCTGAAGCTTTCTTT. Translating it yields CASSQDRGKAEAFF.

The chain couples TRBV4-2 to TRBJ2-3; D is possibly TRBD1 (5 bases). From germline, CDR1 is LGHNA and CDR2 YNFKEQ. The CDR3 has 15 amino acids. Trimming pared 0 bases from V and 3 bases from J, leaving 10 bases between. DNA for the CDR3: TGTGCCAGCAGCCAAGATCTGGCAGGGACAGATACGCAGTATTTT. Its protein is CASSQDLAGTDTQYF.

V and J are TRBV9 and TRBJ2-3, with D possibly being TRBD1 (6 bases). This CDR3 spans 15 amino acids. Germline assignment: CDR1 SGDLS and CDR2 YYNGEE. The ends were cut back, 4 bases at V and 3 bases at J, with 15 bases in the middle. Here the CDR3 DNA reads TGTGCCAGCAGCTATCCAGGGGCTGGGACAGATACGCAGTATTTT. As protein: CASSYPGAGTDTQYF. Supplemented by reference TRBV9 and TRBJ2-3, the full variable domain reads DSGVTQTPKHLITATGQRVTLRCSPRSGDLSVYWYQQSLDQGLQFLIQYYNGEERAKGNILERFSAQQFPDLHSELNLSSLELGDSALYFCASSYPGAGTDTQYFGPGTRLTVL.

The rearrangement links TRBV20-1 to TRBJ1-2; possibly TRBD1 for D (5 bases). Trimming took off 4 bases at V and 8 bases at J, with 14 bases between the two ends. Germline CDR1 reads DFQATT; CDR2 reads SNEGSKA (reference sequence). The CDR3 contains 12 residues. The CDR3 region is CSANTRAGGYTF. As DNA, the CDR3 is TGCAGTGCTAACACCAGGGCCGGAGGCTACACCTTC.

CDR3 coding DNA: TGTGCCAGCAGTTTCTATCGGGGTAGGGGCAATCAGCCCCAGCATTTT. Encoded protein: CASSFYRGRGNQPQHF. This chain links TRBV28 with TRBJ1-5, with unresolved D. Trimming took 3 bases from V and 2 from J, leaving 14 bases between them. Per germline, CDR1 MDHEN and CDR2 SYDVKM. This CDR3 spans 16 amino acids.